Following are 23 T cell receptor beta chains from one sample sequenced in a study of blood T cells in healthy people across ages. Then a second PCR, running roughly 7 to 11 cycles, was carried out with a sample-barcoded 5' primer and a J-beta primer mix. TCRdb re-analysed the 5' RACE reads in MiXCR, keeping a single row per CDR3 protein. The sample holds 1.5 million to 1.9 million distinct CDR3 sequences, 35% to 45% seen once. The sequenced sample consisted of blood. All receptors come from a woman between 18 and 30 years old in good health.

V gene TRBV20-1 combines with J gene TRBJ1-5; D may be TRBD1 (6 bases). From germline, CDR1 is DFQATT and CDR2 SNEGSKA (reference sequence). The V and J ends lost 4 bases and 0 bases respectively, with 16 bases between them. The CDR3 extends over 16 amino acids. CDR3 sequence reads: CSAKPGTTISNQPQHF. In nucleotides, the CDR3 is TGCAGTGCTAAACCCGGGACAACCATTAGCAATCAGCCCCAGCATTTT.

The CDR3 sequence is CASSSTQGIGSEAFF. The DNA of the CDR3 is TGCGCCAGCAGCTCAACCCAGGGTATCGGTTCTGAAGCTTTCTTT. The rearrangement links TRBV5-1 to TRBJ1-1; tentative D call: TRBD1 (5 bases). Germline V gene data show CDR1 as SGHRS and CDR2 as YFSETQ. The V end lost 3 bases, the J end lost 6 bases, and 18 bases lay between the germline ends. This CDR3 has 15 residues.

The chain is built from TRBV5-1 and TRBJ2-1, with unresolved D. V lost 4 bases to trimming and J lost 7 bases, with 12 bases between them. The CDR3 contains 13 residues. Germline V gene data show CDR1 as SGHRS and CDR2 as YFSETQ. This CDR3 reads CASSPRLWNEQFF. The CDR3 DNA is TGCGCCAGCAGCCCCAGGTTGTGGAATGAGCAGTTCTTC. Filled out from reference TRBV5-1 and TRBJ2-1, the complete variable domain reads KAGVTQTPRYLIKTRGQQVTLSCSPISGHRSVSWYQQTPGQGLQFLFEYFSETQRNKGNFPGRFSGRQFSNSRSEMNVSTLELGDSALYLCASSPRLWNEQFFGPGTRLTVL.

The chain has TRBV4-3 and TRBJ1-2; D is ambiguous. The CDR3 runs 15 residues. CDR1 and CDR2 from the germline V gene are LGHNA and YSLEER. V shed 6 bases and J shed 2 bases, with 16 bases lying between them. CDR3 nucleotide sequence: TGCGCCAGCAGGAGGGTAGGGAATCGAAACTATGGCTACACCTTC. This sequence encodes CASRRVGNRNYGYTF.

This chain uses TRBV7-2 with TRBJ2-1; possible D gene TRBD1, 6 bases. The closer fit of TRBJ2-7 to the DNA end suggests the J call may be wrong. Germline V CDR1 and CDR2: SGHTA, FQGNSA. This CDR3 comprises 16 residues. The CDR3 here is CASSLGAGVPYNEQYF. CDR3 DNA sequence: TGTGCCAGCAGCTTAGGTGCAGGGGTACCCTACAATGAGCAGTACTTC.

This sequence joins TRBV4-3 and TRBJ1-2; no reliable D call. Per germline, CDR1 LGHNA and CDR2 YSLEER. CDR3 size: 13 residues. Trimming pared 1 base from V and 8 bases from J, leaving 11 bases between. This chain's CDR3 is CASSQVRDRGYTF. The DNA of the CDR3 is TGCGCCAGCAGCCAAGTAAGGGATCGAGGCTACACCTTC.

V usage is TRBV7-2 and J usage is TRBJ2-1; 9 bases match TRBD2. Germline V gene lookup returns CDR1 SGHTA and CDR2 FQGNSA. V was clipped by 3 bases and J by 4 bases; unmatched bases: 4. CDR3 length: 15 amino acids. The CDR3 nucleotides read TGTGCCAGCAGCTTTAGGACTAGCGCTTACAATGAGCAGTTCTTC. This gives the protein CASSFRTSAYNEQFF.

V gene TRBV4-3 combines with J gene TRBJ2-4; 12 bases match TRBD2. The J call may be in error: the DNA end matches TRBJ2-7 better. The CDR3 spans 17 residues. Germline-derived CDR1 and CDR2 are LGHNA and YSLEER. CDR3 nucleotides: TGCGCCAGCAGCCGAGTCAATCTAGCGGGAGGGCCCTACGAGCAGTACTTC. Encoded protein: CASSRVNLAGGPYEQYF.

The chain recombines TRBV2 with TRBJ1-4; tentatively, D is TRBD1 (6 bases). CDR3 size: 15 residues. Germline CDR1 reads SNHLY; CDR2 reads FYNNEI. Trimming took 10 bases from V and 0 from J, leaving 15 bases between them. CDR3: CATTRDIATNEKLFF. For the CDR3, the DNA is TGTGCCACAACACGGGACATCGCAACTAATGAAAAACTGTTTTTT.

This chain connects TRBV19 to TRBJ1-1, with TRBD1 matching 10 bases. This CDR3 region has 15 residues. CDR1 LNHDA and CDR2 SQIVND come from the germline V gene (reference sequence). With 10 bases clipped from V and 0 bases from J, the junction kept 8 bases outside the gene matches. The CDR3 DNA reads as TGTGCCACCCGGGACAGGGGAAGGCTGAACACTGAAGCTTTCTTT. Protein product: CATRDRGRLNTEAFF.

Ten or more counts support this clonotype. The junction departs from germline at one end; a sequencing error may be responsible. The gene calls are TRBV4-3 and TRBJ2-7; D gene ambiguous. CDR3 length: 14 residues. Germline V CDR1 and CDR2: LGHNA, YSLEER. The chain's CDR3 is CASSQDGRAYEQYF. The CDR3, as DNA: TGTGCCAGCAGCCAAGACGGTAGGGCCTACGAGCAGTACTTC.

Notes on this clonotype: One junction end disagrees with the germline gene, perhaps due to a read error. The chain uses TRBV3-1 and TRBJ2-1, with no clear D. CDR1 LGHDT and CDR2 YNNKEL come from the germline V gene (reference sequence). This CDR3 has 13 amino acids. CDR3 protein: CAGSSPMGNEQFF. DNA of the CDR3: TGTGCCGGCAGCTCGCCCATGGGCAATGAGCAGTTCTTC.

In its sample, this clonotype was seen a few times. The CDR3 nucleotides read TGTGCCAGCAGCCTCGCTGAGAGCGGTGGCTACACCTTC. Protein product: CASSLAESGGYTF. The J gene is TRBJ1-2, the V gene TRBV27; D uncertain. The germline CDR1 and CDR2 sequences are MNHEY and SMNVEV (reference sequence). V dropped 6 bases and J dropped 7 bases, with 15 bases sitting between them. CDR3 length: 13 residues.

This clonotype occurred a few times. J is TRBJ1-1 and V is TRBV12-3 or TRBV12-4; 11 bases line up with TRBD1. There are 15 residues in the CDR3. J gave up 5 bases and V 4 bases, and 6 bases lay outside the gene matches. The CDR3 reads CASSSHGTGGTEAFF. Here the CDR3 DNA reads TGTGCCAGCAGTTCGCACGGGACAGGGGGAACTGAAGCTTTCTTT.

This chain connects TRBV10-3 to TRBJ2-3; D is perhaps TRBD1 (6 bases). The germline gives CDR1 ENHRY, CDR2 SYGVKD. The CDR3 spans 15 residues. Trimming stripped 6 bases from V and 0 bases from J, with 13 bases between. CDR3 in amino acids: CAISETGQSTDTQYF. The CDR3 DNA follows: TGTGCCATCAGCGAAACGGGACAAAGCACAGATACGCAGTATTTT.

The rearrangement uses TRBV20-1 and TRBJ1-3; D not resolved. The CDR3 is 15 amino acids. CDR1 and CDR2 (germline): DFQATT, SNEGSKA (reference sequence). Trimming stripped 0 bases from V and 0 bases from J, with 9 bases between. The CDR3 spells CSARDQRDSGNTIYF. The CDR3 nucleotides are TGCAGTGCTAGAGATCAGAGGGACTCTGGAAACACCATATATTTT.

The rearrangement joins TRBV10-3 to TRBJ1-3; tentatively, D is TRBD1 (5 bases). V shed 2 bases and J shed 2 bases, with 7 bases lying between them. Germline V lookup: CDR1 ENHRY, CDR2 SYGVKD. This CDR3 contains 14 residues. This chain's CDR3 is CAISEMGPGNTIYF. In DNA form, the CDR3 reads TGTGCCATCAGTGAGATGGGGCCTGGAAACACCATATATTTT.

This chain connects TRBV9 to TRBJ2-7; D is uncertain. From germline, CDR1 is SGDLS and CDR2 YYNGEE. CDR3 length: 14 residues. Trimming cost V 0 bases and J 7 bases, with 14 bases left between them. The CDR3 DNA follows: TGTGCCAGCAGCGTAGCTGGCACAGACAATGAGCAGTACTTC. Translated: CASSVAGTDNEQYF. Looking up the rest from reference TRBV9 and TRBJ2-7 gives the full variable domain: DSGVTQTPKHLITATGQRVTLRCSPRSGDLSVYWYQQSLDQGLQFLIQYYNGEERAKGNILERFSAQQFPDLHSELNLSSLELGDSALYFCASSVAGTDNEQYFGPGTRLTVT.

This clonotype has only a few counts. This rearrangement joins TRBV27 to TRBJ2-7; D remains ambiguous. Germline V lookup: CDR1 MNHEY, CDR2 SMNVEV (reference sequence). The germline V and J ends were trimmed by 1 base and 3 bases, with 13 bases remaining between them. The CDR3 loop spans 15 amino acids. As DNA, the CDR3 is TGTGCCAGCAGTTTATTGGGTCAACCGAACTACGAGCAGTACTTC. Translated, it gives CASSLLGQPNYEQYF.

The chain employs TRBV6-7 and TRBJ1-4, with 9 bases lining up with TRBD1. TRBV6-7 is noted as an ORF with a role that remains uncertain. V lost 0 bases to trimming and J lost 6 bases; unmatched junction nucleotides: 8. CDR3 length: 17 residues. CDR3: CASSYSTVDRGYEKLFF. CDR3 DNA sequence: TGTGCCAGCAGTTACTCGACGGTTGACAGGGGGTATGAAAAACTGTTTTTT.

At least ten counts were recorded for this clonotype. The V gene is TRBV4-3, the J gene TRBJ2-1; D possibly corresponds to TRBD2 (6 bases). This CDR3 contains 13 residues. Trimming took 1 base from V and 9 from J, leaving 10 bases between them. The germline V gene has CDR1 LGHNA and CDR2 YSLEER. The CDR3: CASSQVLAAEQFF. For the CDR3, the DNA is TGCGCCAGCAGCCAAGTACTAGCTGCTGAGCAGTTCTTC.

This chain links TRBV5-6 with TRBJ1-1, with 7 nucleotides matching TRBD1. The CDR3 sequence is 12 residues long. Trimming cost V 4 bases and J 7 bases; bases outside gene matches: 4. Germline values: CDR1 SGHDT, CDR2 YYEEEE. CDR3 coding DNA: TGTGCCAGCAGCCCCGGGACAGTTGAAGCTTTCTTT. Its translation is CASSPGTVEAFF. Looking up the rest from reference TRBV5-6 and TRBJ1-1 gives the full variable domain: DAGVTQSPTHLIKTRGQQVTLRCSPKSGHDTVSWYQQALGQGPQFIFQYYEEEERQRGNFPDRFSGHQFPNYSSELNVNALLLGDSALYLCASSPGTVEAFFGQGTRLTVV.

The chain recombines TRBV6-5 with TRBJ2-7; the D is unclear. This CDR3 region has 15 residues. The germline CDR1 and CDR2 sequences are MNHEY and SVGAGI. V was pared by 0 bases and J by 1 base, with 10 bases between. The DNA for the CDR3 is TGTGCCAGCAGTTACTCCTGGACGGTTTCCTACGAGCAGTACTTC. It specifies CASSYSWTVSYEQYF.